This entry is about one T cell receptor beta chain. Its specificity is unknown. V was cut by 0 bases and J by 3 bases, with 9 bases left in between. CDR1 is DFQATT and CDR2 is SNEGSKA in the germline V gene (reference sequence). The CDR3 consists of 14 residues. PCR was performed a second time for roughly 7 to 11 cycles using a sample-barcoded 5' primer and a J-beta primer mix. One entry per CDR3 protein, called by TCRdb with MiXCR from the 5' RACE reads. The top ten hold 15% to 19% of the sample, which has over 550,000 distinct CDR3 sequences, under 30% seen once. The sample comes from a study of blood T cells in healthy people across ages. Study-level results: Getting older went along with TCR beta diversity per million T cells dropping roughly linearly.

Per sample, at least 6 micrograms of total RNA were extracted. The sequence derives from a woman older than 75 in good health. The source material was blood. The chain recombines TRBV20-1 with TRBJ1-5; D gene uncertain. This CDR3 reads CSARDPQANQPQHF. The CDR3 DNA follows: TGCAGTGCTAGAGATCCCCAGGCCAATCAGCCCCAGCATTTT.